The next 9 T cell receptor beta chains were all read from a single sample in a study of identical twins. One entry per CDR3 protein, called by TCRdb with MiXCR from the 5' RACE reads. The table lists about 500,000 distinct CDR3 sequences, over 11% of them singletons. These sequences were also reported in another study, on yellow fever vaccine responses in identical twins.

The sequenced material came from CD4+ T cells sorted from blood. Receptor source: a woman younger than 30 in good health.

This clonotype was detected ten times or more. The chain is built from TRBV10-3 and TRBJ2-1; weak D call: TRBD1 (5 bases). Trimming stripped 0 bases from V and 4 bases from J, with 10 bases between. The CDR3 covers 15 residues. Germline V lookup: CDR1 ENHRY, CDR2 SYGVKD. As DNA, the CDR3 is TGTGCCATCAGTGAGTCGGGGCCCGAGTACAATGAGCAGTTCTTC. This gives the protein CAISESGPEYNEQFF.

This clonotype was recorded a few times. V and J are TRBV18 and TRBJ2-3; unclear D gene. V lost 2 bases to trimming and J lost 6 bases, with 12 bases between them. CDR3 length: 14 residues. Germline V gene sequence: CDR1 KGHSH, CDR2 LQKENI. For the CDR3, the DNA is TGTGCCAGCTCACCATCGCTCCGGGTTGATACGCAGTATTTT. Its protein is CASSPSLRVDTQYF. The complete variable domain, with remaining parts taken from reference TRBV18 and TRBJ2-3, reads NAGVMQNPRHLVRRRGQEARLRCSPMKGHSHVYWYRQLPEEGLKFMVYLQKENIIDESGMPKERFSAEFPKEGPSILRIQQVVRGDSAAYFCASSPSLRVDTQYFGPGTRLTVL.

This clonotype was observed many times. This chain uses TRBV21-1 with TRBJ2-7; TRBD2, the D gene given by the table, was not confirmed from the DNA. TRBV21-1 is listed as a pseudogene. The CDR3 totals 14 residues. CDR3 nucleotide sequence: TGTGCCAGGGGACTAGCGTTAAGCTCCTACGAGCAGTACTTC. Its protein product is CARGLALSSYEQYF.

The chain links TRBV6-9 to TRBJ2-1; tentatively, D is TRBD2 (5 bases). The CDR3 loop spans 14 amino acids. Trimming took 4 bases from V and 3 from J, leaving 10 bases between them. CDR1 and CDR2 (germline): MNHGY, SVAAGI. The CDR3 sequence is CASSSRLRYNEQFF. The CDR3 nucleotides are TGTGCCAGCAGTTCCAGACTACGCTACAATGAGCAGTTCTTC.

This clonotype was seen a handful of times. The rearrangement links TRBV29-1 to TRBJ2-5; 9 bases match TRBD1. The CDR3 sequence is 13 residues long. Trimming at V came to 7 bases and at J to 5 bases, leaving 8 bases not matched to a gene. Per germline, CDR1 SQVTM and CDR2 ANQGSEA. CDR3 region: CSERTGEGETQYF. DNA for the CDR3: TGCAGCGAACGGACAGGGGAGGGGGAGACCCAGTACTTC.

At least ten counts were recorded for this clonotype. The chain has TRBV6-4 and TRBJ2-6, with D hard to call. The CDR3 spans 14 residues. Germline CDR1 is MRHNA and CDR2 is SNTAGT. With 0 bases removed from V and 4 bases from J, the gap between germline ends came to 4 bases. The CDR3 region has the DNA TGTGCCAGCAGTGACTCTGCCGGGGCCAACGTCCTGACTTTC. It specifies CASSDSAGANVLTF.

In regard to this clonotype: No conserved phenylalanine or tryptophan ends this CDR3, so it is likely a read error. The genes are TRBV7-6 and TRBJ2-3, with TRBD2 matching over 11 bases. The CDR3 covers 19 residues. The germline CDR1 and CDR2 sequences are SGHVS and FNYEAQ. Trimming cost V 4 bases and J 4 bases; bases outside gene matches: 16. The CDR3 reads CASSSDLGTSGRTADTQYL. CDR3 DNA: TGTGCCAGCAGCTCCGACCTGGGAACTAGCGGGAGAACGGCAGATACGCAGTATTTA.

There are many counts of this clonotype. V usage is TRBV12-3 or TRBV12-4 and J usage is TRBJ1-1; D not resolved. The CDR3 loop spans 11 amino acids. Trimming took 5 bases from V and 10 from J, leaving 11 bases between them. In DNA form, the CDR3 reads TGTGCCAGCAGTCTCTACCAGCTAGCTTTCTTT. Protein product: CASSLYQLAFF.

This clonotype has ten or more counts. The chain links TRBV11-2 to TRBJ2-5, with 7 bases matching TRBD2. Germline V gene data show CDR1 as SGHAT and CDR2 as FQNNGV. The trim removed 5 bases at V and 5 bases at J, leaving 2 bases unmatched. The CDR3 extends over 12 amino acids. The CDR3 DNA reads TGTGCCAGCAGCCACGGGGGGGAGACCCAGTACTTC. It specifies CASSHGGETQYF.